The subject of this entry is one T cell receptor beta chain. Donors likely had unrecorded immune exposures despite being nominally healthy when sampled. PCR involved 60 Vbeta and 13 Jbeta primers. The protocol was immunoSEQ multiplex PCR, while the TCRdb copy is restricted to in-frame clones and leaves out a portion. The sample table sets out some 200,000 clones. This record belongs to a study of cytomegalovirus exposure and HLA in healthy donors. The CDR3 is made up of 11 amino acids. Trimming took off 6 bases at V and 11 bases at J, with 10 bases between the two ends. Germline CDR1 SNHLY, CDR2 FYNNEI.

The chain uses TRBV2 and TRBJ1-4; D is unresolved. The TCR was taken from a man aged 25 to 40 in good health and CMV-seronegative. The specimen sequenced was PBMCs. DNA of the CDR3: TGTGCCAGCAGCACCCGCGAGAAACTGTTTTTT. It yields the protein CASSTREKLFF.